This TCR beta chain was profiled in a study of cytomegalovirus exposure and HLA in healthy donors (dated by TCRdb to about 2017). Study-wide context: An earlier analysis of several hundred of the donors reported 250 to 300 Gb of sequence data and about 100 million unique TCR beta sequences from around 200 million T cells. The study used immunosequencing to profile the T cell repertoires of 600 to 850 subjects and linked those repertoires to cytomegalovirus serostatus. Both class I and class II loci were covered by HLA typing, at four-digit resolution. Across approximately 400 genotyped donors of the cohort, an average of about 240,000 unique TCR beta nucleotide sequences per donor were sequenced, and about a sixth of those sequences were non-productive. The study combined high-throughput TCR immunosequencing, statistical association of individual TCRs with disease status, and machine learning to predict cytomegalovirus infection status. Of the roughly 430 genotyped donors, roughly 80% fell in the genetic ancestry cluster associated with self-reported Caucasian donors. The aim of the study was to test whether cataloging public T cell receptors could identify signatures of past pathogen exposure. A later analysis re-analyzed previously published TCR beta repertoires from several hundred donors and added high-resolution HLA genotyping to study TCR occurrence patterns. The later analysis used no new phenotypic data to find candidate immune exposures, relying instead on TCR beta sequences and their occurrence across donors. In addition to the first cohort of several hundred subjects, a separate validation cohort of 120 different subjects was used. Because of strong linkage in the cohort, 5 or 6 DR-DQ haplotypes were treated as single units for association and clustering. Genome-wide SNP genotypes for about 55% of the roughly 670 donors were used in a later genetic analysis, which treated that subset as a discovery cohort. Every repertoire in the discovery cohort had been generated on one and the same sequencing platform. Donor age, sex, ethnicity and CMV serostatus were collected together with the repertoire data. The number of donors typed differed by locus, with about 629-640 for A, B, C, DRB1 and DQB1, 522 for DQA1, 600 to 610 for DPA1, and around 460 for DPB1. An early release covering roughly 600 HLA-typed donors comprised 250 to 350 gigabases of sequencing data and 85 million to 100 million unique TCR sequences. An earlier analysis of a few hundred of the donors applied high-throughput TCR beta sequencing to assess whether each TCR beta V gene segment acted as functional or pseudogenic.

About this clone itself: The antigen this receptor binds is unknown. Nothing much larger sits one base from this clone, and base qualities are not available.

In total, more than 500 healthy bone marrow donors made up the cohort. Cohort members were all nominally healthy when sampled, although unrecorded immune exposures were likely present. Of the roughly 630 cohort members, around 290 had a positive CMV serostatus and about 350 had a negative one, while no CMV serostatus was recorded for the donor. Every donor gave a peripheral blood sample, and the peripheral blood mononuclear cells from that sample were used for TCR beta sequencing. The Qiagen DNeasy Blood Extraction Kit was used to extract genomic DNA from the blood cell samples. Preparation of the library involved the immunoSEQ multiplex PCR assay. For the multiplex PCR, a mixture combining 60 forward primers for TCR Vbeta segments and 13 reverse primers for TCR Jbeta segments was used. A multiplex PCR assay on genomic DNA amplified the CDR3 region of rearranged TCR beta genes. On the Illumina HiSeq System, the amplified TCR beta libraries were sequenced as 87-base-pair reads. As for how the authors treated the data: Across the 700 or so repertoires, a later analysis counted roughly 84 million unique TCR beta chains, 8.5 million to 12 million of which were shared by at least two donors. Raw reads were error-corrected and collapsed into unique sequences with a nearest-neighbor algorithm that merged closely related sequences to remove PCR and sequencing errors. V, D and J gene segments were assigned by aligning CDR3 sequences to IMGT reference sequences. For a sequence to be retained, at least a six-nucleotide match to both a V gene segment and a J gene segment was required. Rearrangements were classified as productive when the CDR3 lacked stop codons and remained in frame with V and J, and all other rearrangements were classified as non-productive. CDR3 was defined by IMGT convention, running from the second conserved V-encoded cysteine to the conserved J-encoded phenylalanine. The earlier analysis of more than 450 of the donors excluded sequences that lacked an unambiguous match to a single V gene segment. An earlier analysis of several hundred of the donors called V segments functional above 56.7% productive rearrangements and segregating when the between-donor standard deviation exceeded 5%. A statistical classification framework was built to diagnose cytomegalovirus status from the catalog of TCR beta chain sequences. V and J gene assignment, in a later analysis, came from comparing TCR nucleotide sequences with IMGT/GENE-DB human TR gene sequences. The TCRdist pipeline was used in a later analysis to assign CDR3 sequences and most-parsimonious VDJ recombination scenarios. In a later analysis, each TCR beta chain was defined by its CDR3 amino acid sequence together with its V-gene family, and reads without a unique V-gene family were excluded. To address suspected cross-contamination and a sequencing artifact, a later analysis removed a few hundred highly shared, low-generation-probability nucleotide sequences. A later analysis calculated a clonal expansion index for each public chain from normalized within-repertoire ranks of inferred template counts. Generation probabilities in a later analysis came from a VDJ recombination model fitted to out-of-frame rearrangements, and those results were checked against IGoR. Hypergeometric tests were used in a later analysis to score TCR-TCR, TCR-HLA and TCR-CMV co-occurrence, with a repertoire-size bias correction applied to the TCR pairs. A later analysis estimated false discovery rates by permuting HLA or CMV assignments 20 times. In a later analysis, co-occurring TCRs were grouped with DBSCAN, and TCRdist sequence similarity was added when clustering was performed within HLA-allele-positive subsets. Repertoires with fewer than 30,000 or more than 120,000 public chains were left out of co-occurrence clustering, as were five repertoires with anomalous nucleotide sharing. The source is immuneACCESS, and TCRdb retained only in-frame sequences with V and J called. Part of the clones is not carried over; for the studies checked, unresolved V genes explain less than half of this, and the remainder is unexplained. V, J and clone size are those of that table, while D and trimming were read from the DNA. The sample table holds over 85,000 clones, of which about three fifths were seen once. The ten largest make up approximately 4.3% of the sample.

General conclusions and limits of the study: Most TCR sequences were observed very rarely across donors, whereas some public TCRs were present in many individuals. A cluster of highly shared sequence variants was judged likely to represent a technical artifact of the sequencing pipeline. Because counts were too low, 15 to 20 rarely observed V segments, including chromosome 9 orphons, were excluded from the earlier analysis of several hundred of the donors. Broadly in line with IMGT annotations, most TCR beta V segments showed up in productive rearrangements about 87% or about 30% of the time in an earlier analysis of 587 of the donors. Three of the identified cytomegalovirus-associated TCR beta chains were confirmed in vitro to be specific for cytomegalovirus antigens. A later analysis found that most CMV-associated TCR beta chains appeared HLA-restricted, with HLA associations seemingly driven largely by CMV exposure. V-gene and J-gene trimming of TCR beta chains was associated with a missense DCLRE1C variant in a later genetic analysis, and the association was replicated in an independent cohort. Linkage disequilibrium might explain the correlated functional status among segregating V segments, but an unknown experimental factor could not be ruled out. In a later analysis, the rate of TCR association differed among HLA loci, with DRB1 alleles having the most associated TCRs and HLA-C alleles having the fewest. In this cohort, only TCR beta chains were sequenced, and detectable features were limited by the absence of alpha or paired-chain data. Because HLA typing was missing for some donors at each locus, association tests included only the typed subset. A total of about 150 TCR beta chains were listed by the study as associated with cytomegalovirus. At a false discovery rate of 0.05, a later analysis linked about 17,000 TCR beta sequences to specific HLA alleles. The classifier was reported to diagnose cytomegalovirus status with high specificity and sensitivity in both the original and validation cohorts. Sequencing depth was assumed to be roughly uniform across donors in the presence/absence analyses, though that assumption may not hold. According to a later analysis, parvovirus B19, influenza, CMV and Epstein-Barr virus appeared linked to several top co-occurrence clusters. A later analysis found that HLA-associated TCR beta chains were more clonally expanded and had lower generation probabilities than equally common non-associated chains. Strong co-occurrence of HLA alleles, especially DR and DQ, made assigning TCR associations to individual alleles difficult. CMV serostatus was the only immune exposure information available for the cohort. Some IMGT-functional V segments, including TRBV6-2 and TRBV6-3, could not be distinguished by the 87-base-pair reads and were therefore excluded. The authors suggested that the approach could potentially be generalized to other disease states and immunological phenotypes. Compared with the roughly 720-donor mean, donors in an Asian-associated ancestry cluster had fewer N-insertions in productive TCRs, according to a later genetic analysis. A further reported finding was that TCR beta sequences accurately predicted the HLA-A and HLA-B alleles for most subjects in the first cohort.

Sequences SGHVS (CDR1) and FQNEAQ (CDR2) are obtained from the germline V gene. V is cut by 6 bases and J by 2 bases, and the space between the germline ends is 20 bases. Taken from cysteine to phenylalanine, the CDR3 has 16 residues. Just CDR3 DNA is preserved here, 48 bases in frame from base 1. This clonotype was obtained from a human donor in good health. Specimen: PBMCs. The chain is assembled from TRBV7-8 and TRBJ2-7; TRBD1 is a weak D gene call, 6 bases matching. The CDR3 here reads CASSLPVGRGAYEQYF. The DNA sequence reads TGTGCCAGCAGTTTGCCCGTGGGCAGGGGAGCCTACGAGCAGTACTTC.